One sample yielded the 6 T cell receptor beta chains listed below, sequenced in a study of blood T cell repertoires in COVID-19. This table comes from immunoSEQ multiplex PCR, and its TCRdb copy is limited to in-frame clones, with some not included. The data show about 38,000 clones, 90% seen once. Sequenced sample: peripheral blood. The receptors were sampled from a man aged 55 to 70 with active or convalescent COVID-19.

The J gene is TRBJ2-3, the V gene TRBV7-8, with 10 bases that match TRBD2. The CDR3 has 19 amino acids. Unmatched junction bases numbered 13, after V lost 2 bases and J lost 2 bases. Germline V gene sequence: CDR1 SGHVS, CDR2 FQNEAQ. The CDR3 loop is CASSLMGGLAGVDTDTQYF. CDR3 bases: TGTGCCAGCAGCTTAATGGGAGGGCTAGCGGGAGTTGACACAGATACGCAGTATTTT. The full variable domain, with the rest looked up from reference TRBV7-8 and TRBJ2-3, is GAGVSQSPRYKVAKRGQDVALRCDPISGHVSLFWYQQALGQGPEFLTYFQNEAQLDKSGLPSDRFFAERPEGSVSTLKIQRTQQEDSAVYLCASSLMGGLAGVDTDTQYFGPGTRLTVL.

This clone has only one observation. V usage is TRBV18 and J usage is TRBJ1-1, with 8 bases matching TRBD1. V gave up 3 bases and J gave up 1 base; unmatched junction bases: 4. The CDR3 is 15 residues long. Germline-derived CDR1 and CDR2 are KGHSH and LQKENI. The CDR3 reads CASSPTTGANTEAFF. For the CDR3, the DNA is TGTGCCAGCTCACCTACGACAGGGGCGAACACTGAAGCTTTCTTT.

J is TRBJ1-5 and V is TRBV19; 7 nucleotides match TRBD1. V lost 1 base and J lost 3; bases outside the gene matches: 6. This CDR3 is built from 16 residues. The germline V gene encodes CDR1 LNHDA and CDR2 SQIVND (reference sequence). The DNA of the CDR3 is TGTGCCAGTAGTATAGCCGGGACAGCCAACAATCAGCCCCAGCATTTT. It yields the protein CASSIAGTANNQPQHF.

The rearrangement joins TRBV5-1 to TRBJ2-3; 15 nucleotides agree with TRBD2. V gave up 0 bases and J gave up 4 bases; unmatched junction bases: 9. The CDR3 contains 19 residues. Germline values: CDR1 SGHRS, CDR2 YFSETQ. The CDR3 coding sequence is TGCGCCAGCAGCTTGGCCCTCGGACTAGCGGGAGGGCCCGCAGATACGCAGTATTTT. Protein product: CASSLALGLAGGPADTQYF.

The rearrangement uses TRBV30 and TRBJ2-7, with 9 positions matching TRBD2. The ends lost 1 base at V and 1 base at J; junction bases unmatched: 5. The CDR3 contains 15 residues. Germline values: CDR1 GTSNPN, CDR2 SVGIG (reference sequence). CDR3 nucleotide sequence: TGTGCCTGGAGTGGTCGACTAGCGGTGTCCTACGAGCAGTACTTC. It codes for CAWSGRLAVSYEQYF. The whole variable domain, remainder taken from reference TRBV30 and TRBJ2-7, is SQTIHQWPATLVQPVGSPLSLECTVEGTSNPNLYWYRQAAGRGLQLLFYSVGIGQISSEVPQNLSASRPQDRQFILSSKKLLLSDSGFYLCAWSGRLAVSYEQYFGPGTRLTVT.

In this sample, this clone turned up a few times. The CDR3 loop reads CATKNTGELFF. CDR3 DNA: TGTGCCACAAAAAACACCGGGGAGCTGTTTTTT. The genes are TRBV4-2 and TRBJ2-2; D is unclear. The CDR3 consists of 11 residues. CDR1 and CDR2 (germline): LGHNA, YNFKEQ. Trimming removed 10 bases from V and 2 bases from J, with 5 bases in between.